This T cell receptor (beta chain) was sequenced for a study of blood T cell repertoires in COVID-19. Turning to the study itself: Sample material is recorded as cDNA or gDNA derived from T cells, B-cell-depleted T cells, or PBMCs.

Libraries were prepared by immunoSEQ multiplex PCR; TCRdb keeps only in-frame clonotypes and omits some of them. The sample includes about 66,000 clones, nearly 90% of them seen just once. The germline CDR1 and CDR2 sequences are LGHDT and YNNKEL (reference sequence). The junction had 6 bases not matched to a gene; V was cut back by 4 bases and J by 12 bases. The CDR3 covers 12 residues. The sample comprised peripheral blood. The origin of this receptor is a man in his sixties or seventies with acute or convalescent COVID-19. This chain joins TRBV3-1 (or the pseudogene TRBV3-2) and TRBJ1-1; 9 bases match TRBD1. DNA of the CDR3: TGTGCCAGCAGCCGCCGGGACAGGGAAACTTTCTTT. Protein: CASSRRDRETFF.